The rows below give T cell receptor beta chains drawn from one sample of a study of shared clonotypes between healthy human individuals. Here immunoSEQ multiplex PCR was the method, and the copy in TCRdb shows in-frame clones only, minus some. This table holds over 95,000 clones, about half found once. Sample: PBMCs. These receptors were taken from a woman in her 40s in good health. Some clones in this sample may be carry-over from other donors' samples. The CDR3 runs from the conserved cysteine through the conserved F or W.

17	TRBV7-6	TRBJ2-2	CASSLLLAGPNTGELFF
15	TRBV7-6	TRBJ2-5	CASSAPLAGRKTQYF
15	TRBV18	TRBJ2-7	CASSPPTRLTWEQYF
13	TRBV18	TRBJ1-2	CASSAGQNYGYTF
17	TRBV7-2	TRBJ2-2	CASSLGGAGGQTGELFF
14	TRBV10-3	TRBJ2-7	CAISDQASSYEQYF
18	TRBV7-6	TRBJ1-3	CASSLADPRDSSGNTIYF
13	TRBV29-1	TRBJ2-4	CSAAPGGDDIQYF
14	TRBV6-5	TRBJ1-1	CASSYPGQGGDAFF
14	TRBV5-1	TRBJ1-2	CASSFSGSGNGYTF
13	TRBV18	TRBJ2-7	CASSISASYEQYF
15	TRBV6-1	TRBJ1-5	CASSRTSGVHQPQHF
18	TRBV4-3	TRBJ2-7	CASSQSRRVSERESEQYF
17	TRBV2	TRBJ1-1	CASSGWDRVTVNTEAFF
16	TRBV5-1	NA	CASSPGLAGVAYEQYF
16	TRBV27	TRBJ2-3	CASSFRRTRSTDTQYF
16	TRBV5-1	NA	CASSLEGVPPSYEQYF
15	TRBV7-9	TRBJ2-7	CASSPGLAEIYEQYF
16	TRBV5-1	TRBJ2-1	CASSLDVASSYNEQFF
15	TRBV7-6	TRBJ2-2	CASSPAGVDTGELFF
18	TRBV4-2	TRBJ2-6	CASSQRDRGGKGANVLTF
16	TRBV5-1	TRBJ2-7	CASSLAGLGTFDEQYF
13	TRBV27	TRBJ1-2	CASSPKDRYGYTF
18	TRBV9	TRBJ2-5	CASSPHAGTGTVGETQYF
13	TRBV6-5	TRBJ1-1	CASRDTGGTEAFF
14	TRBV5-6	TRBJ1-1	CASSLAGVFAEAFF
15	TRBV7-2	TRBJ2-1	CASSLIGTSQGEQFF
15	TRBV14	TRBJ2-7	CASSQEVGSPYEQYF
15	TRBV6-1	TRBJ2-1	CASSGGTSGRNEQFF
16	TRBV5-1	TRBJ1-3	CASSYGGDPGGNTIYF
13	TRBV5-1	TRBJ2-3	CASSLEGSNTQYF
14	TRBV19	TRBJ1-1	CASLSRRMNTEAFF
15	TRBV7-2	TRBJ2-2	CASSTRLAGTGELFF
15	TRBV5-5	TRBJ2-2	CARLRPPVRAGELFF
13	TRBV6-1	TRBJ1-1	CASSRTENTEAFF
17	TRBV7-8	TRBJ2-7	CASSRYPTGYPNYEQYF
14	TRBV4-3	TRBJ2-1	CASSQEGTYGEQFF
12	TRBV30	TRBJ2-7	CAWSVTPYEQYF
14	TRBV28	TRBJ1-1	CASGGQGARTEAFF
16	TRBV9	TRBJ2-2	CASSVVGGMATGELFF
14	TRBV29-1	TRBJ1-2	CSVGRGGAGYGYTF
14	TRBV30	TRBJ2-5	CAWSVGRKQETQYF
14	TRBV29-1	TRBJ2-5	CSVAIGGGQETQYF
15	TRBV7-7	TRBJ2-7	CASSQGRVGGYEQYF
13	TRBV29-1	TRBJ1-1	CSVGAGRDTEAFF
14	TRBV29-1	TRBJ2-7	CSVPTREHSYEQYF
13	TRBV4-3	TRBJ2-3	CASSQGLAKRSYF
15	TRBV5-1	TRBJ2-7	CASSLGPGHSYEQYF
17	TRBV1	TRBJ2-6	CTSRRGAGSSGANVLTF
12	TRBV10-2	TRBJ2-1	CASSSASSEQFF
15	TRBV15	TRBJ1-6	CATSVQGGGNSPLHF
13	TRBV19	TRBJ2-7	CASSPGLPYEQYF
16	TRBV7-9	TRBJ2-2	CASSLYGLRNTGELFF